This T cell receptor beta chain was retrieved from a study of cytomegalovirus exposure and HLA in healthy donors. General study results and limits: As a later analysis revealed, the rate of TCR association differed by HLA locus, with DRB1 most and HLA-C fewest. Earlier results showed most TCR beta V segments being productive about 90% or about 30% of the time. CMV serostatus stood as the only immune exposure information on hand.

The PCR had 60 Vbeta and 13 Jbeta primers. The assay was immunoSEQ multiplex PCR, and TCRdb's table has in-frame clones only and misses some. Counted here are fewer than 100,000 clones, approximately 80% occurring once; the ten biggest clones make up approximately 4%. Turning to this clone: Its antigen is not identified.

This clonotype originated in a woman aged 40-49 years in good health and CMV-seropositive. Sequenced material: PBMCs.

CDR3 DNA sequence: TGTGCCAGCAGCTCACAGGGGGCGGGATCAAACACTGAAGCTTTCTTT. The encoded protein is CASSSQGAGSNTEAFF. The rearrangement joins TRBV7-3 to TRBJ1-1; TRBD1 aligns across 9 bases. Germline V gene data show CDR1 as SGHTA and CDR2 as FQGTGA. CDR3 length: 16 amino acids. V gave up 4 bases and J gave up 2 bases; unmatched junction bases: 8.